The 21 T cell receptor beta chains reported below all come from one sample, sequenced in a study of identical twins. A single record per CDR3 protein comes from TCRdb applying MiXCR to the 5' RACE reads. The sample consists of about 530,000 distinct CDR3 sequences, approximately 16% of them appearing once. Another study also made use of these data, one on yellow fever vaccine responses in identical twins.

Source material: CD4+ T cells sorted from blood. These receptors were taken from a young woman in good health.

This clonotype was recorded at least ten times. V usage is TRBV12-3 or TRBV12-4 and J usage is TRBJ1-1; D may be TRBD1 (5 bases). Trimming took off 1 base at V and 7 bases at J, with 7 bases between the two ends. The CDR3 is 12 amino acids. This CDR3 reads CASSLGGHEAFF. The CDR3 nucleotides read TGTGCCAGCAGTTTAGGGGGCCATGAAGCTTTCTTT.

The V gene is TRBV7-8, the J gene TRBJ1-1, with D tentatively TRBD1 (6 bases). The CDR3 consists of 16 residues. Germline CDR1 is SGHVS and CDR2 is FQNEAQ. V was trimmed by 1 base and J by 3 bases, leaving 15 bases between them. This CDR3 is CASSLGLAGGDTEAFF. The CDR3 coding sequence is TGTGCCAGCAGCTTAGGGTTAGCGGGGGGCGACACTGAAGCTTTCTTT. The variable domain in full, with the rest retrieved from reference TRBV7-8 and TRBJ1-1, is GAGVSQSPRYKVAKRGQDVALRCDPISGHVSLFWYQQALGQGPEFLTYFQNEAQLDKSGLPSDRFFAERPEGSVSTLKIQRTQQEDSAVYLCASSLGLAGGDTEAFFGQGTRLTVV.

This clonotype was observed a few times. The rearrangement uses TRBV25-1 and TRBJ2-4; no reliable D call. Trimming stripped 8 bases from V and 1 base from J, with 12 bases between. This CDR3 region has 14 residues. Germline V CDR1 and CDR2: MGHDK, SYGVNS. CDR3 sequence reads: CASAPMGAKNIQYF. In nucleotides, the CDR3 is TGTGCCAGCGCTCCGATGGGGGCCAAAAACATTCAGTACTTC.

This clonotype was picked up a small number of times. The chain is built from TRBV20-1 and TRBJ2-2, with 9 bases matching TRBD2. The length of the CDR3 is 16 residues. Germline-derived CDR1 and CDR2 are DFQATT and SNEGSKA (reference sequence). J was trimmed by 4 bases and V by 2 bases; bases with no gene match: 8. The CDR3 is CSARLRSSGSTGELFF. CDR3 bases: TGCAGTGCTAGACTGCGGAGTAGCGGGAGCACCGGGGAGCTGTTTTTT.

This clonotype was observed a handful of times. The CDR3 region is CSVADRYSYNEQFF. For the CDR3, the DNA is TGCAGCGTTGCAGACAGGTACTCCTACAATGAGCAGTTCTTC. This chain joins TRBV29-1 and TRBJ2-1, with D perhaps matching TRBD1 (6 bases). Trimming pared 4 bases from V and 0 bases from J, leaving 10 bases between. CDR3 length: 14 residues. Germline V gives CDR1 SQVTM, CDR2 ANQGSEA.

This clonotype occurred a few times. The DNA of the CDR3 is TGCAGTGCTAGAGAGGGGGGGAGCGCTGAGCAGTACGTC. Its protein is CSAREGGSAEQYV. The J gene is TRBJ2-7, the V gene TRBV20-1, with 7 bases that match TRBD2. CDR1 and CDR2 (germline): DFQATT, SNEGSKA (reference sequence). Trimming cost V 0 bases and J 7 bases; bases outside gene matches: 6. The CDR3 runs 13 residues.

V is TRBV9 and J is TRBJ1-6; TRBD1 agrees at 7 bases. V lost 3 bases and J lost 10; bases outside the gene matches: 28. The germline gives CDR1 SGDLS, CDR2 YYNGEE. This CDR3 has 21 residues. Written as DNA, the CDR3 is TGTGCCAGCAGCGCCAAGACCCCTACGACAGGGTCGGGTGGTACCGGATCACCCCTCCACTTT. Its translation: CASSAKTPTTGSGGTGSPLHF.

CDR3 coding DNA: TGCGCCAGCAGCGATGTGGGACGCACCTACGAGCAGTACGTC. Translating gives CASSDVGRTYEQYV. The V gene is TRBV10-2, the J gene TRBJ2-7; D may be TRBD1 or TRBD2 (5 bases each). The CDR3 loop spans 14 amino acids. Germline V gives CDR1 WSHSY, CDR2 SAAADI. V was pared by 6 bases and J by 2 bases, with 14 bases between.

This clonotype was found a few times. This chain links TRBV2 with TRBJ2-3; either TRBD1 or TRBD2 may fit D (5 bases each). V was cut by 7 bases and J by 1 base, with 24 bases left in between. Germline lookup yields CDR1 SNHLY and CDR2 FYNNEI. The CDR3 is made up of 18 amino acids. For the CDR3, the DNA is TGTGCCAGCACCCGGCTGATACGGGGCGCCCCTGGCACAGATACGCAGTATTTT. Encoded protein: CASTRLIRGAPGTDTQYF.

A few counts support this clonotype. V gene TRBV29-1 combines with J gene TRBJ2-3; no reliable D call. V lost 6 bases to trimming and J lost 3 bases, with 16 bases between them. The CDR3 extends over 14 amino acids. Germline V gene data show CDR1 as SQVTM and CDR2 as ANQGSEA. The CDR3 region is CSVLPGPETDTQYF. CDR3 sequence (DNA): TGCAGCGTCCTCCCCGGGCCGGAGACAGATACGCAGTATTTT.

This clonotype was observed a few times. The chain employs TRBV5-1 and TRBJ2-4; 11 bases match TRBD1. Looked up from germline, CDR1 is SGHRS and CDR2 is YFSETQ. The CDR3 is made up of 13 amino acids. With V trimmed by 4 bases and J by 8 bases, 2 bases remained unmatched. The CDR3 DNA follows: TGCGCCAGCAGCCCGGGACAGGGGGACATTCAGTACTTC. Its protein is CASSPGQGDIQYF.

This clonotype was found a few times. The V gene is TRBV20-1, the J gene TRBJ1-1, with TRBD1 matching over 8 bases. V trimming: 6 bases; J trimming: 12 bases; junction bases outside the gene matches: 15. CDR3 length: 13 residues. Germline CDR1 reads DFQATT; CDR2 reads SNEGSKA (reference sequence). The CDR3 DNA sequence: TGCAGTGCCCATACCAGGGGGCCTCAAGAAACTTTCTTT. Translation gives CSAHTRGPQETFF.

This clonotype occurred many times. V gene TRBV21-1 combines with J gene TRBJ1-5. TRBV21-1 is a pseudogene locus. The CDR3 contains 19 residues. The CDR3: CASSKENRAQTLSNQPQHF. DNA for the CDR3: TGTGCCAGCAGCAAAGAGAACAGAGCACAAACCCTTAGCAATCAGCCCCAGCATTTT.

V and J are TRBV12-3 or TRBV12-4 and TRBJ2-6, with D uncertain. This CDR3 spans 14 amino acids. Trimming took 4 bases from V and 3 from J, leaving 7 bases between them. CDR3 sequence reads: CASSYRGGANVLTF. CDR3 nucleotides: TGTGCCAGCAGTTATAGAGGTGGGGCCAACGTCCTGACTTTC.

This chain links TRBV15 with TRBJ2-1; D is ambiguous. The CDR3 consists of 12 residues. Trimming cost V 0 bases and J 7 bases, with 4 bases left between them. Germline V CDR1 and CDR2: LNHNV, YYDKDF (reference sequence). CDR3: CATSRDQNEQFF. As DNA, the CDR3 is TGTGCCACCAGCAGAGATCAAAATGAGCAGTTCTTC.

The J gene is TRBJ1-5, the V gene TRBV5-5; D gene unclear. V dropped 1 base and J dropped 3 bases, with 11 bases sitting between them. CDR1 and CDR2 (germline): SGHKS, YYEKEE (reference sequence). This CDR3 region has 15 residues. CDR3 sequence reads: CASSLIFGVNQPQHF. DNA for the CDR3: TGTGCCAGCAGCTTGATTTTCGGGGTCAATCAGCCCCAGCATTTT.

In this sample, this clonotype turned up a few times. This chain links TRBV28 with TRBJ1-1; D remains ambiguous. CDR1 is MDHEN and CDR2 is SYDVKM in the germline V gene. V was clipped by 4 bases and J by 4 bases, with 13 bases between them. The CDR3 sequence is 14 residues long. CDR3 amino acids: CASSSPSLSTEAFF. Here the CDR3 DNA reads TGTGCCAGCAGTTCCCCCTCGTTGAGCACTGAAGCTTTCTTT.

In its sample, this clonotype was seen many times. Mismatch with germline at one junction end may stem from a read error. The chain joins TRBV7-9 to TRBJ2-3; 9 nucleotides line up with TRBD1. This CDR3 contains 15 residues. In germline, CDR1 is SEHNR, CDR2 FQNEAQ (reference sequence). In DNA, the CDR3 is TGCGCCAGCAGCTCGGGACAGGGTAGCACAGATACGCAGTATTTT. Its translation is CASSSGQGSTDTQYF. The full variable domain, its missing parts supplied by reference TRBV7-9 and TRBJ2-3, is DTGVSQNPRHKITKRGQNVTFRCDPISEHNRLYWYRQTLGQGPEFLTYFQNEAQLEKSRLLSDRFSAERPKGSFSTLEIQRTEQGDSAMYLCASSSGQGSTDTQYFGPGTRLTVL.

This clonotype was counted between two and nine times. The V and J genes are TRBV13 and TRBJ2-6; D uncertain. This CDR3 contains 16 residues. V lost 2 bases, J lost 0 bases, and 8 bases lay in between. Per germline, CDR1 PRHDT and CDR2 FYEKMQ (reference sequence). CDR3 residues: CASSLIASSGANVLTF. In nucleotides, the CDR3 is TGTGCCAGCAGCTTAATCGCTAGCTCTGGGGCCAACGTCCTGACTTTC.

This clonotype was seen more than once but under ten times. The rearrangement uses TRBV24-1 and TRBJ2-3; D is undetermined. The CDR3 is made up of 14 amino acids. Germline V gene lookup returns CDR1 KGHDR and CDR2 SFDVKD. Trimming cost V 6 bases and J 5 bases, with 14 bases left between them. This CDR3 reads CATSSNVLRDTQYF. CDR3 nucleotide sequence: TGTGCCACCAGTTCCAATGTGTTGAGAGATACGCAGTATTTT.

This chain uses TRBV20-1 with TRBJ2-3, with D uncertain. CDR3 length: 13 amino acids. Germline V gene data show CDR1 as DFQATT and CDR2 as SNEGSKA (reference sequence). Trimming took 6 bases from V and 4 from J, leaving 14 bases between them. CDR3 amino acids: CSATKPPSDTQYF. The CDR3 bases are TGCAGTGCCACTAAACCCCCTTCAGATACGCAGTATTTT.